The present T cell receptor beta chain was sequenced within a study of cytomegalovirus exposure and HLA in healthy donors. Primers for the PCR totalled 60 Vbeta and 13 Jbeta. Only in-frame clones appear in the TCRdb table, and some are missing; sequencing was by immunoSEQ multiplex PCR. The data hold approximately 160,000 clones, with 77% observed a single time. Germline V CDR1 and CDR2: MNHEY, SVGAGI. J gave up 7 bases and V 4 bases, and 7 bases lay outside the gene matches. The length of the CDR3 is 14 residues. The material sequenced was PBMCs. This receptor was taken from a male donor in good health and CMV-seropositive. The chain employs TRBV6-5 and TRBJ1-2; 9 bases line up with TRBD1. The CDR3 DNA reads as TGTGCCAGCAGTTGGGACAGGGACTCTGGTGGCTACACCTTC. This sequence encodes CASSWDRDSGGYTF.